The 17 T cell receptor beta chains presented below share a single source sample, sequenced in a study of blood T cells in healthy people across ages. A J-beta primer mix and a sample-barcoded 5' primer were used in a second PCR of roughly 7 to 12 cycles. TCRdb passed the 5' RACE reads through MiXCR, listing each CDR3 protein once. The table shows 850,000 to 1,100,000 distinct CDR3 sequences, with approximately 38% occurring only once. The sequenced material came from blood. These TCRs come from a man aged 18-30 years in good health.

The rearrangement joins TRBV20-1 to TRBJ1-5, with 7 positions matching TRBD1. Germline assignment: CDR1 DFQATT and CDR2 SNEGSKA (reference sequence). With V trimmed by 5 bases and J by 1 base, 8 bases remained unmatched. This CDR3 spans 15 amino acids. The CDR3 DNA reads as TGCAGTGCTTACGAGACAGGGAACAGCAATCAGCCCCAGCATTTT. It is translated as CSAYETGNSNQPQHF.

The chain employs TRBV10-3 and TRBJ1-2; D may be TRBD1 (5 bases). Germline values: CDR1 ENHRY, CDR2 SYGVKD. Trimming took off 3 bases at V and 8 bases at J, with 13 bases between the two ends. This CDR3 has 13 residues. CDR3 nucleotides: TGTGCCATCAGTGACGGGACGGGAGGAGGCTACACCTTC. Translation: CAISDGTGGGYTF.

The chain is built from TRBV12-3 or TRBV12-4 and TRBJ1-4, with a tentative D call TRBD1 (6 bases). The CDR3 is 14 amino acids. Between the trimmed V and J ends, which lost 6 bases and 7 bases, there was a span of 15 bases. DNA for the CDR3: TGTGCCAGCAGGAAAATGAGGGGGGTTGAAAAACTGTTTTTT. Encoded protein: CASRKMRGVEKLFF.

The chain uses TRBV7-9 and TRBJ2-3; 7 bases align to TRBD1. Trimming cost V 5 bases and J 1 base; bases outside gene matches: 12. The CDR3 has 17 residues. Germline loops: CDR1 SEHNR, CDR2 FQNEAQ (reference sequence). In DNA form, the CDR3 reads TGTGCCAGCAGCCCCAAGTTAGGTGGGACAGGCACAGATACGCAGTATTTT. Its translation: CASSPKLGGTGTDTQYF.

This clonotype was picked up a small number of times. This chain links TRBV20-1 with TRBJ2-5, with TRBD1 matching 7 bases. The better agreement between TRBJ2-7 and the DNA end casts doubt on the J call. CDR1 is DFQATT and CDR2 is SNEGSKA in the germline V gene (reference sequence). This CDR3 region has 12 residues. This CDR3 reads CSAETTGNEQYF. CDR3 coding DNA: TGCAGTGCCGAAACGACAGGGAACGAGCAGTACTTC.

This chain uses TRBV2 with TRBJ2-1, with a weak D call TRBD1 (5 bases). Germline CDR1 and CDR2: SNHLY and FYNNEI. The CDR3 has 13 residues. The germline V and J ends were trimmed by 8 bases and 3 bases, with 11 bases remaining between them. CDR3 DNA: TGTGCCAGCTTTCAGGGTCTCTACAATGAGCAGTTCTTC. Amino acids: CASFQGLYNEQFF.

J is TRBJ1-6 and V is TRBV14; D unclear. Germline CDR1 SGHDN, CDR2 FVKESK. The CDR3 contains 17 residues. Trimming pared 1 base from V and 2 bases from J, leaving 12 bases between. The CDR3, as DNA: TGTGCCAGCAGCCAAGGAGAGGGTCGGACCTATAATTCACCCCTCCACTTT. Protein product: CASSQGEGRTYNSPLHF.

This rearrangement joins TRBV5-1 to TRBJ2-1, with D unresolved. Trimming shortened V by 7 bases and J by 9 bases, and 14 bases separated the two germline ends. CDR1 and CDR2 (germline): SGHRS, YFSETQ. The length of the CDR3 is 12 residues. The CDR3 sequence is CASSNPGAEQFF. The CDR3 region has the DNA TGCGCCAGCTCTAACCCCGGAGCTGAGCAGTTCTTC.

This clonotype showed up many times. V and J are TRBV6-6 and TRBJ2-2, with no clear D. This CDR3 is 11 amino acids long. From germline, CDR1 is MNHNY and CDR2 SVGAGI (reference sequence). V lost 6 bases and J lost 6, with 5 bases in between. The CDR3 bases are TGTGCCAGCAGCCCCCCCGGGGAGCTGTTTTTT. This codes for CASSPPGELFF.

This clonotype appeared a few times. The CDR3 spells CSAKTLAGGPPDTQYF. The CDR3 DNA follows: TGCAGTGCTAAAACATTAGCGGGGGGGCCTCCAGATACGCAGTATTTT. This chain connects TRBV20-1 to TRBJ2-3; 11 bases fit TRBD2. The CDR3 is made up of 16 amino acids. V was clipped by 4 bases and J by 4 bases; unmatched bases: 10. Germline-derived CDR1 and CDR2 are DFQATT and SNEGSKA (reference sequence).

This clonotype was counted many times. The V and J genes are TRBV12-3 or TRBV12-4 and TRBJ2-5; TRBD1 matches at 7 bases. The V and J ends lost 5 bases and 4 bases, in that order; junction bases with no gene match: 4. The CDR3 sequence is 13 residues long. The chain's CDR3 is CASSPGGAETQYF. The CDR3 region has the DNA TGTGCCAGCAGTCCAGGGGGTGCAGAGACCCAGTACTTC.

This clonotype was detected only a few times. The chain combines TRBV7-9 with TRBJ1-5; D ambiguous. Trimming took 5 bases from V and 7 from J, leaving 12 bases between them. This CDR3 spans 13 amino acids. Germline CDR1 is SEHNR and CDR2 is FQNEAQ (reference sequence). The CDR3 region has the DNA TGTGCCAGCAGCCAGACGGGCTGGCAGCCCCAGCATTTT. Amino acids: CASSQTGWQPQHF.

This clonotype was seen more than once but under ten times. This chain joins TRBV12-3 or TRBV12-4 and TRBJ1-5; D is ambiguous. The CDR3 spans 12 residues. V lost 6 bases, J lost 9 bases, and 12 bases lay in between. CDR3 region: CASSYSRAPQHF. As DNA, the CDR3 is TGTGCCAGCAGCTATTCAAGGGCGCCCCAGCATTTT.

The CDR3 region has the DNA TGCAGTGCCCCCGGGGGGGCCAAAAACATTCAGTACTTC. Protein product: CSAPGGAKNIQYF. This chain joins TRBV20-1 and TRBJ2-4; TRBD2 matches at 7 bases. Germline-derived CDR1 and CDR2 are DFQATT and SNEGSKA (reference sequence). After removal of 6 bases from V and 1 base from J, the junction contained 3 bases not matched to a gene. The CDR3 length is 13 residues.

The rearrangement links TRBV14 to TRBJ2-3; no clear D gene. Germline CDR1 is SGHDN and CDR2 is FVKESK. The ends were cut back, 5 bases at V and 1 base at J, with 7 bases in the middle. The CDR3 covers 13 residues. CDR3 protein: CASSGSRTDTQYF. Here the CDR3 DNA reads TGTGCCAGCAGCGGCTCCCGCACAGATACGCAGTATTTT.

The sample holds one count of this clonotype. The chain carries TRBV7-2 and TRBJ2-3; D gene uncertain. This CDR3 is built from 14 residues. V shed 5 bases and J shed 3 bases, with 12 bases lying between them. Germline V lookup: CDR1 SGHTA, CDR2 FQGNSA. The CDR3 reads CASSVDSETDTQYF. CDR3 nucleotide sequence: TGTGCCAGCAGCGTAGACTCAGAAACAGATACGCAGTATTTT.

The V gene is TRBV4-1, the J gene TRBJ2-2; D remains ambiguous. Germline V gene data show CDR1 as MGHRA and CDR2 as YSYEKL. The length of the CDR3 is 14 residues. V dropped 3 bases and J dropped 5 bases, with 10 bases sitting between them. Here the CDR3 reads CASSQPLRTGELFF. Here the CDR3 DNA reads TGCGCCAGCAGCCAGCCCCTCAGAACCGGGGAGCTGTTTTTT.